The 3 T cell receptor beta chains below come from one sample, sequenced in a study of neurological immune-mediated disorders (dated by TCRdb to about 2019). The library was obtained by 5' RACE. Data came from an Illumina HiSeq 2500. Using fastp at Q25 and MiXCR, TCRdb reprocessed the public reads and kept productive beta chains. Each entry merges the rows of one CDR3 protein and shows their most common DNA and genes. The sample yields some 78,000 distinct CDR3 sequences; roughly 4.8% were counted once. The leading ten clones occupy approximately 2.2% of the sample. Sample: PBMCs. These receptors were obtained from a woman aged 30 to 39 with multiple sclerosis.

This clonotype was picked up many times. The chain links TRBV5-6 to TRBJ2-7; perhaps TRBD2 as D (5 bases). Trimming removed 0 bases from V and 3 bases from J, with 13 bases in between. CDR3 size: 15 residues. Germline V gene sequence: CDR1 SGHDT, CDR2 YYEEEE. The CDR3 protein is CASSLVGSADYEQYF. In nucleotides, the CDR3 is TGTGCCAGCAGCTTGGTAGGTAGCGCAGACTACGAGCAGTACTTC.

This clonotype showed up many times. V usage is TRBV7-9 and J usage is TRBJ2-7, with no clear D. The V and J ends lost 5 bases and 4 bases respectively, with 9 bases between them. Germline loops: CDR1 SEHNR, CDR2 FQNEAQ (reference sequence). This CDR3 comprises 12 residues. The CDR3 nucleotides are TGTGCCAGCAGCAAAGTGAGGTACGAGCAGTACTTC. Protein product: CASSKVRYEQYF.

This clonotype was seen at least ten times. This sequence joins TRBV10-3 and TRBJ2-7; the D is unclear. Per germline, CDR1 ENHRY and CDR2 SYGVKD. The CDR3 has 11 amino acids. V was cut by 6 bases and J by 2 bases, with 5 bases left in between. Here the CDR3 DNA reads TGTGCCATCAGGTCTACCTACGAGCAGTACTTC. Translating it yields CAIRSTYEQYF.